Listed below are T cell receptor beta chains from one sample, sequenced in a study of blood T cells in healthy people across ages. TCRdb reprocessed the 5' RACE reads with MiXCR, giving one entry per CDR3 protein. The sample records approximately 810,000 distinct CDR3 sequences, about 30% being singletons. The sample consisted of blood. The receptors stem from a woman aged 80 or over in good health. Both conserved end residues are part of each CDR3. D genes are given only for firm matches. A clone size is listed for some rows: how often the clone was seen (once, few, many), or a class if it is expanded.

clone size,J gene,D gene,V gene,CDR3 DNA,CDR3 protein
many,TRBJ2-7,TRBD2,TRBV5-6,TGTGCCAGCTCTAAGCGGGGGGGTACCTACGAGCAGTACTTC,CASSKRGGTYEQYF
many,TRBJ1-2,.,TRBV7-2,TGTGCCAGCAGCTTAGCGCCCAGGTCCGGCTACACCTTC,CASSLAPRSGYTF
few,TRBJ2-1,.,TRBV18,TGTGCCAGCTCACCGACAGCACAGGGTGGCAATGAGCAGTTCTTC,CASSPTAQGGNEQFF
many,TRBJ2-4,.,TRBV7-2,TGTGCCAGCAGCCCAGACTCCAAAAACATTCAGTACTTC,CASSPDSKNIQYF
.,TRBJ1-2,.,TRBV28,TGTGCCAGCAGTTTACAGGGCAGGGCAAGTGGCTACACCTTC,CASSLQGRASGYTF
few,TRBJ1-2,.,TRBV24-1,TGTGCCACACGGGGGACACCCGGGGATGGCTACACCTTC,CATRGTPGDGYTF
many,TRBJ2-5,.,TRBV20-1,TGCAGTGCCACCGAGTTAAAGGGGCAAGAGACCCAGTACTTC,CSATELKGQETQYF
many,TRBJ2-1,.,TRBV3-1,TGTGCCAGCAGTCAGATGGCGGTTCGAATCTACAATGAGCAGTTCTTC,CASSQMAVRIYNEQFF
.,TRBJ1-1,TRBD1,TRBV20-1,TGCAGTGCTAGAGGTGCGGGACAGGGGTTGGACACTGAAGCTTTCTTT,CSARGAGQGLDTEAFF
.,TRBJ2-5,TRBD2,TRBV30,TGTGCCTGGAGTGTACTTCGGACTAGCGGGGGGGTGGAGACCCAGTACTTC,CAWSVLRTSGGVETQYF
.,TRBJ2-5,TRBD2,TRBV14,TGTGCCAGCAGCCCTAGACTAGCGGGGAAGCAAGAGACCCAGTACTTC,CASSPRLAGKQETQYF
.,TRBJ2-1,.,TRBV20-1,TGCAGTGCTCTTCTCCGGGGCGGTAGCTCCTACAATGAGCAGTTCTTC,CSALLRGGSSYNEQFF
once,TRBJ1-5,.,TRBV7-2,TGTGCCAGCAGCTTAGGGTCGGGGTGCAGTCAGCCCCAGCATTTT,CASSLGSGCSQPQHF
many,TRBJ2-2,.,TRBV12-3/TRBV12-4,TGTGCCAGCAGTTTCCACACCGGGGAGCTGTTTTTT,CASSFHTGELFF
.,TRBJ2-5,.,TRBV20-1,TGCAGTGCTCTCCTAGTTGATACAGAGACCCAGTACTTC,CSALLVDTETQYF
.,TRBJ2-1,.,TRBV21-1,TGTGCCAGCAGTACCCGGCAGGTCAAGTTCTTC,CASSTRQVKFF
many,TRBJ2-3,.,TRBV5-1,TGCGCCAGCAGCTTGCAGGCGGGGACAGATACGCAGTATTTT,CASSLQAGTDTQYF
few,TRBJ2-7,TRBD1,TRBV6-5,TGTGCCAGCAGAGGCCGGGACAGGGTATCCTACGAGCAGTACTTC,CASRGRDRVSYEQYF
many,TRBJ2-5,TRBD2,TRBV20-1,TGCAGTGCTAGACTAGCGGGGGTGGATACCCAGTACTTC,CSARLAGVDTQYF
many,TRBJ2-1,.,TRBV5-1,TGCGCCAGCAGCTTGGGCCCCGGGGAAAGGGAGCAGTTCTTC,CASSLGPGEREQFF
few,TRBJ1-5,.,TRBV12-3/TRBV12-4,TGTGCCAGCAGTTTAGGGGGGAAAAATCAGCCCCAGCATTTT,CASSLGGKNQPQHF
.,TRBJ2-1,.,TRBV7-2,TGTGCCAGCAGCTTATGGAGATCCTCCTACAATGAGCAGTTCTTC,CASSLWRSSYNEQFF